This paragraph covers one TCR beta chain sequence. Its target is unknown. These data are taken from a study of T cells in localized non-small cell lung cancer. The study, taken as a whole, reports: Adjacent lung had a median roughly 61 of the 100 largest tumor clones.

CDR1 MNHEY and CDR2 SMNVEV come from the germline V gene (reference sequence). CDR3 length: 15 residues. Unmatched junction bases numbered 1, after V lost 0 bases and J lost 0 bases. Libraries were prepared by immunoSEQ multiplex PCR; TCRdb keeps only in-frame clonotypes and omits some of them. The top ten hold about 19% of the sample, which has around 83,000 clones, around 80% seen once. The source is a man aged 35 to 69 with stage II squamous cell lung carcinoma. The source material was PBMCs, sampled before any cancer treatment. The chain is built from TRBV27 and TRBJ1-1, with 7 nucleotides matching TRBD1. As DNA, the CDR3 is TGTGCCAGCAGTTTATCGGGACAGCTGAACACTGAAGCTTTCTTT. It codes for CASSLSGQLNTEAFF.